A selection of T cell receptor beta chains follows, all from one sample in a study of T cell repertoires in cytomegalovirus infection. The antigens for these receptors are not known. A single record per CDR3 protein comes from TCRdb applying MiXCR to the reads. The sample records 900,000 to 950,000 distinct CDR3 sequences, around a third being singletons. This specimen consisted of cultured CD8+ T cells from PBMCs, obtained from culture after CMV antigen stimulation. The receptor set was obtained from a human donor in good health (CMV status not recorded). Some clones in this sample may be carry-over from other donors' samples. Each CDR3 is given with its conserved first and last residue. D genes are given only for firm matches. Clone size appears in some rows only: once, few, many, or a class for an expanded clone.

d_gene,abundance,j_gene,v_gene,CDR3aa
.,.,TRBJ2-1,TRBV24-1,CATSSSILNEQFF
.,few,TRBJ1-1,TRBV2,CASSGGGMGGSGEAFF
.,few,TRBJ1-6,TRBV6-1,CASSDDEVWGYNSPLHF
.,.,TRBJ2-7,TRBV6-6,CASSSREGRHPYEQYF
.,.,TRBJ2-1,TRBV20-1,CSARDSGPYASYNEQFF
.,few,TRBJ1-1,TRBV19,CASSFTVSTEAFF
.,.,TRBJ2-5,TRBV5-1,CASRFHLQETQYF
.,.,TRBJ1-5,TRBV7-9,CASSSGPQPQHF
.,.,TRBJ2-1,TRBV19,CASSIRPLYNEQFF
.,.,TRBJ1-2,TRBV5-1,CASSHGQTLDGYTF
TRBD1,few,TRBJ1-4,TRBV5-1,CASSPRTGGSEKLFF
.,.,TRBJ2-5,TRBV9,CASSVDVGQGETQYF
.,.,TRBJ2-3,TRBV6-2/TRBV6-3,CASSYSISEPQETQYF
TRBD1,few,TRBJ1-4,TRBV19,CASTVGQPYATNEKLFLIEKLFF
.,.,TRBJ2-7,TRBV19,CASSIDGTDFYEQYF
TRBD1,few,TRBJ1-2,TRBV7-8,CASSTDRVVNGYTF
.,.,TRBJ1-5,TRBV20-1,CSAKNPTSGSNQPQHF
.,many,TRBJ2-2,TRBV7-9,CASSLAPGTGELFF
.,.,TRBJ1-2,TRBV27,CASSFSGIDGYTF
TRBD1,.,TRBJ2-3,TRBV10-3,CAISEGQGFSTDTQYF
.,once,TRBJ2-7,TRBV13,CASSLGRRGPYEQYF
.,.,TRBJ1-6,TRBV11-2,CASSLGTGRRLFNSPLHF
.,.,TRBJ1-2,TRBV5-6,CASNPWGENYGYTF
TRBD2,few,TRBJ2-1,TRBV6-1,CASSYRTSGGIEQFF
.,many,TRBJ1-5,TRBV27,CASSLGQSNQPQHF
.,.,TRBJ1-5,TRBV9,CASSVEGGLNQPQHF
.,many,TRBJ1-3,TRBV7-2,CASSLLDSSGNTIYF
TRBD1,.,TRBJ1-1,TRBV7-9,CASSVTGDPEAFF
.,.,TRBJ2-2,TRBV6-5,CASKRGRRVKDTGELFF
TRBD2,.,TRBJ2-1,TRBV4-1,CASSDGGGSYNEQFF
.,.,TRBJ1-3,TRBV12-5,CASAEGYSGNTIYF
.,few,TRBJ2-2,TRBV6-2/TRBV6-3,CASSYSRWTAEVTGELFF
TRBD1,few,TRBJ1-3,TRBV28,CASSYETGAPSGNTIYF
.,.,TRBJ1-2,TRBV6-2/TRBV6-3,CASSLTGTLTYGYTF
TRBD1,.,TRBJ2-2,TRBV7-3,CASSSGTGVLTGELFF
TRBD1,few,TRBJ2-2,TRBV6-2/TRBV6-3,CASSYVRDRGRNTGELFF
.,once,TRBJ2-3,TRBV12-3/TRBV12-4,CASSLLQGLPRTDTQYF
TRBD2,many,TRBJ2-5,TRBV7-2,CASSVTSGGAKARETQYF
.,.,TRBJ1-2,TRBV2,CASSDRQGNGYTF
TRBD2,.,TRBJ2-7,TRBV27,CASRTSGGAYEQYF
.,few,TRBJ1-4,TRBV6-5,CASSYGGVQEKLFF
.,.,TRBJ1-1,TRBV12-3/TRBV12-4,CASDLGGGQGTEAFF
TRBD1,.,TRBJ1-2,TRBV2,CASQDRRDYGYTF
TRBD1,many,TRBJ1-1,TRBV10-3,CAIISGTGKNTEAFF
.,.,TRBJ2-3,TRBV20-1,CSAQNWEWSTDTQYF
.,.,TRBJ1-1,TRBV27,CASSLLGRETEAFF
.,few,TRBJ1-5,TRBV6-2/TRBV6-3,CASSPRATEVGNQPQHF
.,few,TRBJ1-1,TRBV7-6,CASSLVVGGTTEAFF
.,few,TRBJ2-1,TRBV7-6,CASSLVSWGGLNEQFF
.,.,TRBJ2-3,TRBV5-4,CASSSTGLSTDTQYF
.,few,TRBJ2-1,TRBV28,CASSFVGEQFF
TRBD1,.,TRBJ1-2,TRBV10-3,CAIRDTGDYGYTF
.,.,TRBJ2-1,TRBV24-1,CATMDFSYNEQFF
.,.,TRBJ1-2,TRBV15,CATSRAGFKGGYTF